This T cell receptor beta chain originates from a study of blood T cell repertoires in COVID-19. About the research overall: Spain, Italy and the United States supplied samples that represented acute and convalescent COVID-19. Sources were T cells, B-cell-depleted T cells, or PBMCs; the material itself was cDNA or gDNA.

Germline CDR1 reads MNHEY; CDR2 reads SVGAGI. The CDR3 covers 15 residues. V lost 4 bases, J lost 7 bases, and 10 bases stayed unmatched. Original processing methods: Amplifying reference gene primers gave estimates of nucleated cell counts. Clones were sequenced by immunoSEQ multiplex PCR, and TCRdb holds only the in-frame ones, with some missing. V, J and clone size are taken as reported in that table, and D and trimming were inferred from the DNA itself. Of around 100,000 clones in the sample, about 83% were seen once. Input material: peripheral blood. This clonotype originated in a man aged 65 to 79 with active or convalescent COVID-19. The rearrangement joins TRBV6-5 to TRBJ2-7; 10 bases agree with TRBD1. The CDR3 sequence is CASSFSGTGDREQYF. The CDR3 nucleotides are TGTGCCAGCAGTTTTTCCGGGACAGGGGATCGAGAGCAGTACTTC.